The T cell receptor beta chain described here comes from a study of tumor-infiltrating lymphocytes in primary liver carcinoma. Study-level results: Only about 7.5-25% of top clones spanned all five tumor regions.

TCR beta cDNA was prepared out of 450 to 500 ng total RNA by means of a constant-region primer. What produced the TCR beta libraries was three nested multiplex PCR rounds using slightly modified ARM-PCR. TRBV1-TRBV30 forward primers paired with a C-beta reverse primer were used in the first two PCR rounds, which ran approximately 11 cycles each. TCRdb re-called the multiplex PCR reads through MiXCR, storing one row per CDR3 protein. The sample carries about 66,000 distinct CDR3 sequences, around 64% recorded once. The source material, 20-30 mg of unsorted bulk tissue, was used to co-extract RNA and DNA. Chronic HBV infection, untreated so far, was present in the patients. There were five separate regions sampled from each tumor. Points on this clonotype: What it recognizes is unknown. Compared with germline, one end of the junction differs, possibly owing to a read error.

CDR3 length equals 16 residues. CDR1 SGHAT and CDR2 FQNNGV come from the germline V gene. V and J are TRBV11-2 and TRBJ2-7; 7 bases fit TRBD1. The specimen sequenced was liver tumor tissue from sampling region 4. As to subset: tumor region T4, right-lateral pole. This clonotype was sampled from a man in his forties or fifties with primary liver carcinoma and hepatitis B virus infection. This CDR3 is CVSMSHSFGTAYEQYF. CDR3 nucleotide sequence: TGTGTCAGCATGTCCCATTCTTTCGGGACAGCCTACGAGCAGTACTTC. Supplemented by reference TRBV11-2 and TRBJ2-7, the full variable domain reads EAGVAQSPRYKIIEKRQSVAFWCNPISGHATLYWYQQILGQGPKLLIQFQNNGVVDDSQLPKDRFSAERLKGVDSTLKIQPAKLEDSAVYLCVSMSHSFGTAYEQYFGPGTRLTVT.